Given below is one T cell receptor beta chain in context. This entry belongs to a study of blood T cell repertoires in COVID-19. Generated by immunoSEQ multiplex PCR, the TCRdb table keeps only in-frame clones and is missing some. The repertoire has roughly 68,000 clones, 80% to 85% of them found once; the top ten carry around a tenth. V was pared by 6 bases and J by 13 bases, with 13 bases of the junction left unmatched. This CDR3 has 13 amino acids. Germline assignment: CDR1 KGHSH and CDR2 LQKENI. What was sequenced was peripheral blood. The sequence was collected from a human donor in a cohort sampled during active COVID-19. V gene TRBV18 combines with J gene TRBJ1-2; 8 nucleotides align to TRBD1. Written as DNA, the CDR3 is TGTGCCAGCTCCCTTCTTGGACAGGGAGTTTTCACCTTC. Encoded protein: CASSLLGQGVFTF.